These T cell receptor beta chains were read from a single sample in a study of T cell responses to AZD1222 COVID-19 vaccine. Generated by immunoSEQ multiplex PCR, the TCRdb table keeps only in-frame clones and is missing some. The profile shows about 140,000 clones, 88% of them singletons. The source was peripheral blood, collected 28 days after the second AZD1222 dose. Source of these receptors: an adult who received the AZD1222 COVID-19 vaccine. The conserved cysteine and the conserved F or W are not part of the CDR3 here. The D gene is left open where the match is weak. Size is omitted from some rows. Given values are once, few, many or a class for expanded clones.

TRBV7-8	-	-	ASSPGTDWQSNEQF
TRBV6-1	few	-	ASSDRANTEAF
TRBV20-1	-	-	SASSGMGGYT
TRBV19	-	-	ASSIPQTQKQSGNTIY
TRBV5-5	-	-	ASSLLESSGYT
TRBV3-1/TRBV3-2	-	-	ASSQGLIVDIQY
TRBV6-5	-	TRBD1	ASRAGTGGGQPQH
TRBV4-2	-	-	ASSQDRAGVSLNYGYT
TRBV4-1	-	-	ASSPVVGPLNQPQH
TRBV2	-	TRBD1	ASSDNRGTDEQY
TRBV7-2	-	TRBD1	ASSLAVGQGHGYT
TRBV3-1/TRBV3-2	-	-	ASSRVNTEAF
TRBV14	few	-	ASSREFEAF
TRBV9	-	TRBD2	ASSVGTGSGSFNEQF
TRBV28	-	TRBD1	ASSPIFQGDSTDTQY
TRBV5-1	-	-	ASSLLTGKNTEAF
TRBV18	-	-	ASSMGPPSSNQPQH
TRBV28	-	-	ASSQGTFSTDTQY
TRBV2	few	-	ASKGDISGNTIY
TRBV29-1	-	TRBD1	SVDTGGLGEKLF
TRBV27	once	-	ASSATPTKTETQY
TRBV13	once	-	ASSLWGVGQTYEQY
TRBV7-9	few	-	ASSHPGQHQETQY
TRBV5-1	-	TRBD2	ASSLATSGRVNEQF
TRBV28	-	-	ASSSPGAYGYT
TRBV5-4	-	TRBD1	ASSLTGEERSPLH
TRBV28	-	TRBD1	ASSSLTGGRNEQF
TRBV4-1	many	-	ASSGGTVSGANVLT
TRBV7-3	-	TRBD2	ASSLGTSMFTEQF
TRBV11-2	-	-	ASSLVGDGTEAF
TRBV6-6	once	TRBD1	ASERGQGAGEQY
TRBV6-5	-	-	ASSYDYQSYEQY
TRBV19	-	-	ASSFRGGNTEAF
TRBV19	few	-	ASRTAQGDTQY
TRBV6-5	-	-	ASIWGFYSPLH
TRBV6-1	-	-	ASSEVYDKNIQY
TRBV10-3	-	-	AIRPRDGGDGYT
TRBV18	-	-	ASSQTENYGYT
TRBV9	-	-	ASSDQGSYNSPLH
TRBV30	-	TRBD1	AWSEAGTGSSN
TRBV4-1	-	-	ASSQDVGLGSSYNEQF
TRBV6-6	-	TRBD2	ASRPPGSAGDRKLF
TRBV7-8	-	-	ASSLLRNPYEQY
TRBV6-5	few	TRBD1	ASSQGENQETQY
TRBV7-3	-	-	ASSLRDGQCISLLH
TRBV5-5	few	-	ASSLAAWTEAF
TRBV10-3	-	-	AINDQTGSPLH
TRBV7-2	-	TRBD1	ASSFQLIQGSTDTQY
TRBV20-1	few	-	SARVGVGAF
TRBV15	few	-	ATSRDRRQDGYT
TRBV28	-	-	ASSLGPQGLIYNEQF
TRBV7-8	-	-	ASSWDDHGYT
TRBV3-1/TRBV3-2	-	TRBD1	ASSLGQGGEKLF
TRBV19	-	-	ASSIGQYNQPQH